These T cell receptor beta chains were read from a single sample in a study of vaccination and CD4 T cells after COVID-19. Antigens for these TCRs are unknown. TCRdb called the PCR reads again in MiXCR, with one record for every CDR3 protein. The sample lists more than 6,500 distinct CDR3 sequences; under 50% were seen once. The sample taken for sequencing was CD4+ T cells from blood, cultured in vitro. Receptors originate from a human donor in good health. CDR3s include the opening cysteine and the closing phenylalanine or tryptophan. Each record gives: CDR3 DNA, CDR3 protein, J gene, clone size, D gene, V gene. The D gene is left open where the match is weak. The listing skips clone size in some rows; elsewhere it reads once, few, many or a size class.

TGTGCCAGCAGCCAAGCCCCGACAGGGGGCAATGGCTACACCTTC,CASSQAPTGGNGYTF,TRBJ1-2,few,TRBD1,TRBV12-3/TRBV12-4
TGTGCCATCAGTGACGACGGACAGGGACCGGCAGATACGCAGTATTTT,CAISDDGQGPADTQYF,TRBJ2-3,few,TRBD1,TRBV10-3
TGTGCCAGTAGTCGGGGCAGGGGATTTAACATTCAGTACTTC,CASSRGRGFNIQYF,TRBJ2-4,few,-,TRBV19
TGTGCCAGCAGTGACAACCCGAACCAAGAGGCCCAGTACTTC,CASSDNPNQEAQYF,TRBJ2-5,-,-,TRBV6-1
TGTGCCAGCAGCCGGACAGGGGGCAGGATCGTCACTGAAGCTTTCTTT,CASSRTGGRIVTEAFF,TRBJ1-1,-,TRBD1,TRBV14
TGTGCCAGCAGTTACGGACAGTTGCGCACTGAAGCTTTCTTT,CASSYGQLRTEAFF,TRBJ1-1,few,-,TRBV6-5
TGTGCCGGCCGAACCGGGACAGGGGCGACCTACGAGCAGTACTTC,CAGRTGTGATYEQYF,TRBJ2-7,once,-,TRBV21-1
TGTGCCAGTAGGCGGGACGGAGCGACTCAGCCCCAGCATTTT,CASRRDGATQPQHF,TRBJ1-5,-,-,TRBV19
TGCAGTGCTGGACAGAGAAATCAGCCCCAGCATTTT,CSAGQRNQPQHF,TRBJ1-5,few,-,TRBV20-1
TGCAGTGCTAGAGTGGTGGGGAACAGGGCCAGCTCCTACGAGCAGTACTTC,CSARVVGNRASSYEQYF,TRBJ2-7,few,-,TRBV20-1
TGCAGCGACCGAACAGGATCTACTGAAGCTTTCTTT,CSDRTGSTEAFF,TRBJ1-1,-,-,TRBV29-1
TGTGCCAGCAGCTTAGTGGCTAGCGGGAGGGCAGAGACCCAGTACTTC,CASSLVASGRAETQYF,TRBJ2-5,-,TRBD2,TRBV7-8
TGTGCCAGCAGCTTAGTAAGCTCCTATAATTCACCCCTCCACTTT,CASSLVSSYNSPLHF,TRBJ1-6,-,-,TRBV11-2
TGTGCCAGCAGCCTCCAGGGGATTGGAGCTTTCTTT,CASSLQGIGAFF,TRBJ1-1,-,-,TRBV6-4
TGTGCCAGCAGCTTACCAGGGAACTACTACGAGCAGTACTTC,CASSLPGNYYEQYF,TRBJ2-7,-,-,TRBV7-2
TGCAGTGCTAGAGATCTAGCCAGAACGGAGACCCAGTACTTC,CSARDLARTETQYF,TRBJ2-5,few,-,TRBV20-1
TGCAGTGCTAGGGCCATGGTCTCGTCCTACACCTTC,CSARAMVSSYTF,TRBJ1-2,few,-,TRBV20-1
TGTGCCAGCAGCTTGGGGCAGGGTGTTCGCGAGCAGTACTTC,CASSLGQGVREQYF,TRBJ2-7,-,-,TRBV5-5
TGCAGTGCTAGACAGACCACTGAAGCTTTCTTT,CSARQTTEAFF,TRBJ1-1,few,-,TRBV20-1
TGTGCCATCAGGACCGTCCAGGGAAGCGAGCAGTACTTC,CAIRTVQGSEQYF,TRBJ2-7,-,-,TRBV10-3
TGTGCCACCAGTGATTTTCGGACTAGCGGGAGTTCTCCTCTGCGCACAGATACGCAGTATTTT,CATSDFRTSGSSPLRTDTQYF,TRBJ2-3,-,TRBD2,TRBV24-1
TGTGCCAGCAGCCAGTGGGGAGAGGGCACTGAAGCTTTCTTT,CASSQWGEGTEAFF,TRBJ1-1,few,-,TRBV14
TGTGCCAGCAGTCCCCAGGGACAGGGGTTTAATGAGCAGTTCTTC,CASSPQGQGFNEQFF,TRBJ2-1,-,TRBD1,TRBV6-1
TGTGCTAGTGGTCCTGGAGGGCGAGGGGGTTCAAGCTCCTACGAGCAGTACTTC,CASGPGGRGGSSSYEQYF,TRBJ2-7,-,-,TRBV12-5
TGTGCCTGGAAATTACCGACTAGCGGGGGTGTTGGGACCCAGTACTTC,CAWKLPTSGGVGTQYF,TRBJ2-5,-,TRBD2,TRBV30
TGTGCCAGCAGTTTAGAGGCGAGTGGCGGGGGGGCAACTAGCACAGATACGCAGTATTTT,CASSLEASGGGATSTDTQYF,TRBJ2-3,-,TRBD2,TRBV27
TGTGCCATCAGTGAGTCTCTCGGGGAGCTGTTTTTT,CAISESLGELFF,TRBJ2-2,few,-,TRBV10-3
TGTGCCAGCAGCTTGGGTAGGGACGGGTCCTATAATTCACCCCTCCACTTT,CASSLGRDGSYNSPLHF,TRBJ1-6,-,-,TRBV7-6
TGTGCTAGTGGTTCCACGCCGGGACAGGATATTAAGGAGACCCAGTACTTC,CASGSTPGQDIKETQYF,TRBJ2-5,medium-sized,TRBD1,TRBV12-5
TGTGCCATCAGAGAGGGACAGGGGTTCCCTGAAGCTTTCTTT,CAIREGQGFPEAFF,TRBJ1-1,few,TRBD1,TRBV10-3
TGTGCCAGCAGTTACTCGAATTTACTAGCGGGGACCTACGAGCAGTACTTC,CASSYSNLLAGTYEQYF,TRBJ2-7,-,TRBD2,TRBV6-5
TGCAGTTCAGCCGGGACAGCGAACTATGGCTACACCTTC,CSSAGTANYGYTF,TRBJ1-2,-,TRBD1,TRBV29-1